A single sample gave rise to the 3 T cell receptor beta chains below, sequenced in a study of blood T cell repertoires in COVID-19. Produced via immunoSEQ multiplex PCR; TCRdb's table is partial and in-frame only. This table holds 100,000 or so clones, roughly 79% found once. The sample was peripheral blood. The receptors stem from an older man with acute or convalescent COVID-19.

The J gene is TRBJ2-1, the V gene TRBV7-3; the D gene is possibly TRBD2 (6 bases). The CDR3 consists of 15 residues. The V end was cut by 0 bases, the J end by 6 bases, with 12 bases between. Germline V gives CDR1 SGHTA, CDR2 FQGTGA. This CDR3 is CASSLTGGSINEQFF. The DNA for the CDR3 is TGTGCCAGCAGCTTAACGGGAGGTTCCATCAATGAGCAGTTCTTC.

The chain has TRBV5-1 and TRBJ2-7; 7 bases map to TRBD1. Germline assignment: CDR1 SGHRS and CDR2 YFSETQ. After removal of 2 bases from V and 6 bases from J, the junction contained 8 bases not matched to a gene. The CDR3 is 14 amino acids. This CDR3 is CASSLTGTALEQYF. CDR3 nucleotides: TGCGCCAGCAGCTTAACCGGGACAGCCCTCGAGCAGTACTTC. The variable domain in full, completed from reference TRBV5-1 and TRBJ2-7, reads KAGVTQTPRYLIKTRGQQVTLSCSPISGHRSVSWYQQTPGQGLQFLFEYFSETQRNKGNFPGRFSGRQFSNSRSEMNVSTLELGDSALYLCASSLTGTALEQYFGPGTRLTVT.

The gene calls are TRBV5-1 and TRBJ1-1; 10 bases match TRBD1. Per germline, CDR1 SGHRS and CDR2 YFSETQ. V was clipped by 4 bases and J by 4 bases; unmatched bases: 13. The CDR3 runs to 17 residues. The CDR3 protein is CASSGPGQGPRGTEAFF. In DNA form, the CDR3 reads TGCGCCAGCAGCGGACCGGGACAGGGGCCGCGGGGCACTGAAGCTTTCTTT. The full variable domain, rest sourced from reference TRBV5-1 and TRBJ1-1, is KAGVTQTPRYLIKTRGQQVTLSCSPISGHRSVSWYQQTPGQGLQFLFEYFSETQRNKGNFPGRFSGRQFSNSRSEMNVSTLELGDSALYLCASSGPGQGPRGTEAFFGQGTRLTVV.